This paragraph reports one T cell receptor (beta chain). A read error may account for a junction end that differs from germline. Looked up from germline, CDR1 is SGHAT and CDR2 is FQDESV (reference sequence). CDR3 size: 17 residues. This entry comes from a study of CD8+CD57+ T cells in acquired aplastic anemia. The patients chosen for sequencing had shown expansion of CD8+CD57+ cells (detected by flow cytometry). CDR3 and TCR beta VDJ profiling relied on a genomic DNA template. Using its own MiXCR run on the reads, TCRdb lists one record per CDR3 protein. The sample contains approximately 190,000 distinct CDR3 sequences, around half of which appear only once.

The chain uses TRBV11-1 and TRBJ2-1, with D perhaps TRBD1 or TRBD2 (7 bases each). Source material: sorted CD4+, CD8+, or CD8+CD57+ T cells (not recorded which) from PBMCs. The origin of this receptor is a human donor with aplastic anemia. The CDR3 nucleotides are TGTGCCAGCAGCCCCAGGGGGGGGGCATCTACCTACAATGAGCAGTCCTTC. Amino acid sequence: CASSPRGGASTYNEQSF.